The source of this TCR beta chain is a study of early T cells in non-severe SARS-CoV-2 infection. Individually, cDNA molecules had unique molecular identifiers attached to them. TCRdb recomputed calls from the 5' RACE reads with MiXCR, one row per CDR3 protein. The profile shows 75,000 to 80,000 distinct CDR3 sequences, around 8.7% of them singletons. The sample holds many counts of this clonotype. Its antigen is as yet unknown. General study results and limits: Matches to VDJdb favored anti-spike CD8 responses and missed private and CD4 specificities.

Per germline, CDR1 SGHDN and CDR2 FVKESK. The CDR3 consists of 13 residues. Trimming stripped 1 base from V and 2 bases from J, with 0 bases between. The chain recombines TRBV14 with TRBJ2-6; the D is unclear. This sequence was found in an adult who was a healthcare worker with PCR-confirmed SARS-CoV-2 infection or an uninfected control (not recorded which). Sequencing used whole blood. CDR3: CASSQAGANVLTF. In DNA form, the CDR3 reads TGTGCCAGCAGCCAAGCTGGGGCCAACGTCCTGACTTTC.